Following are 17 T cell receptor beta chains from one sample sequenced in a study of OX40 agonist ivuxolimab in advanced cancers. TCRdb's copy holds only in-frame clones and misses some; the assay was immunoSEQ multiplex PCR. The table has 100,000 to 150,000 clones, about 90% seen once; the top ten hold around 0.81%. This specimen was CD4+ or CD8+ T cells sorted from blood, taken in a trial of the OX40 agonist ivuxolimab. The receptors were gathered from an adult with an advanced solid tumor such as melanoma, head and neck, liver or kidney cancer.

This clone was counted only a few times. This chain connects TRBV19 to TRBJ1-5; weak D call: TRBD1 (5 bases). Germline loops: CDR1 LNHDA, CDR2 SQIVND (reference sequence). V was shortened by 3 bases and J by 2 bases, with 11 bases between the two germline ends. CDR3 length: 15 amino acids. CDR3 protein: CASSIQGIGNQPQHF. CDR3 nucleotides: TGTGCCAGTAGTATTCAGGGTATCGGCAATCAGCCCCAGCATTTT. Full variable domain (rest looked up from reference TRBV19 and TRBJ1-5): DGGITQSPKYLFRKEGQNVTLSCEQNLNHDAMYWYRQDPGQGLRLIYYSQIVNDFQKGDIAEGYSVSREKKESFPLTVTSAQKNPTAFYLCASSIQGIGNQPQHFGDGTRLSIL.

The rearrangement uses TRBV28 and TRBJ2-2; D is undetermined. There are 12 residues in the CDR3. Per germline, CDR1 MDHEN and CDR2 SYDVKM. V lost 11 bases and J lost 7, with 14 bases in between. CDR3 amino acids: CAAGAPIGELFF. In DNA form, the CDR3 reads TGTGCCGCAGGCGCTCCGATCGGGGAGCTGTTTTTT.

The genes are TRBV19 and TRBJ2-2; 12 bases agree with TRBD2. CDR1 and CDR2 (germline): LNHDA, SQIVND (reference sequence). The CDR3 is 17 amino acids. V trimming: 3 bases; J trimming: 3 bases; junction bases outside the gene matches: 5. In DNA form, the CDR3 reads TGTGCCAGTAGTATTCCTAGCGGGAGGGTGGACACCGGGGAGCTGTTTTTT. Residues: CASSIPSGRVDTGELFF.

The gene calls are TRBV28 and TRBJ1-2, with D hard to call. Germline CDR1 is MDHEN and CDR2 is SYDVKM. Trimming took off 3 bases at V and 8 bases at J, with 16 bases between the two ends. This CDR3 comprises 14 residues. The CDR3 reads CASSFRAGPYGYTF. In DNA, the CDR3 is TGTGCCAGCAGTTTCCGGGCAGGTCCTTACGGCTACACCTTC.

The rearrangement joins TRBV18 to TRBJ2-5; D call uncertain. Germline V gene sequence: CDR1 KGHSH, CDR2 LQKENI. The CDR3 runs to 13 residues. With 4 bases removed from V and 5 bases from J, the gap between germline ends came to 11 bases. The CDR3, as DNA: TGTGCCAGCTCACTGGGCCTCTGGGAGACCCAGTACTTC. Its translation: CASSLGLWETQYF.

V is TRBV28 and J is TRBJ1-5; D remains unclear. V lost 3 bases and J lost 5, with 14 bases in between. The CDR3 is made up of 15 amino acids. The germline V gene has CDR1 MDHEN and CDR2 SYDVKM. For the CDR3, the DNA is TGTGCCAGCAGTTTGGTCGGAGGCAGCTATCAGCCCCAGCATTTT. This sequence encodes CASSLVGGSYQPQHF.

This chain joins TRBV6-5 and TRBJ2-4; D is tentatively TRBD1 or TRBD2 (5 bases each). This CDR3 contains 14 residues. Germline CDR1 MNHEY, CDR2 SVGAGI. V lost 2 bases and J 9 bases, leaving 14 bases between the germline ends. The CDR3 protein is CASSYGGRAAIQYF. The CDR3 nucleotides read TGTGCCAGCAGTTACGGGGGACGGGCGGCCATTCAGTACTTC.

V and J are TRBV7-2 and TRBJ1-3, with D maybe TRBD1 (5 bases). This CDR3 is 16 amino acids long. Germline loops: CDR1 SGHTA, CDR2 FQGNSA. Trimming took off 4 bases at V and 4 bases at J, with 17 bases between the two ends. CDR3 amino acids: CASSSYLEKGGNTIYF. In DNA, the CDR3 is TGTGCCAGCAGCTCATATCTCGAGAAGGGGGGAAACACCATATATTTT.

The rearrangement uses TRBV5-4 and TRBJ2-7, with D unclear. Germline CDR1 is SGHNT and CDR2 is YYREEE (reference sequence). The CDR3 loop spans 15 amino acids. V was pared by 1 base and J by 4 bases, with 15 bases between. Written as DNA, the CDR3 is TGTGCCAGCAGCTTGTTAGGGTCCCAGGATTACGAGCAGTACTTC. It is translated as CASSLLGSQDYEQYF.

This chain links TRBV11-2 with TRBJ2-1; D may be TRBD1 (6 bases). Trimming removed 6 bases from V and 3 bases from J, with 18 bases in between. CDR3 length: 16 amino acids. Germline V gene lookup returns CDR1 SGHAT and CDR2 FQNNGV. CDR3 residues: CASSPGLTGHYNEQFF. The DNA for the CDR3 is TGTGCCAGCAGTCCTGGGTTGACAGGCCACTACAATGAGCAGTTCTTC.

The V gene is TRBV7-2, the J gene TRBJ2-3; no reliable D call. V lost 1 base and J 0 bases, leaving 17 bases between the germline ends. Germline lookup yields CDR1 SGHTA and CDR2 FQGNSA. The CDR3 has 18 residues. CDR3 amino acids: CASSLEVPRRRSTDTQYF. CDR3 in DNA: TGTGCCAGCAGCTTAGAGGTTCCGCGTCGAAGAAGCACAGATACGCAGTATTTT.

The genes are TRBV2 and TRBJ1-4; TRBD1 might be the D (5 bases). Germline values: CDR1 SNHLY, CDR2 FYNNEI. Trimming left V 6 bases short and J 5 bases short, with 16 bases between. The CDR3 sequence is 15 residues long. CDR3: CASRVNVGGNEKLFF. In DNA, the CDR3 is TGTGCCAGCAGGGTCAATGTTGGGGGGAATGAAAAACTGTTTTTT.

This clone turned up a few times. The rearrangement links TRBV19 to TRBJ1-2; TRBD1 matches 10 bases. Germline loops: CDR1 LNHDA, CDR2 SQIVND (reference sequence). The V gene end was trimmed by 5 bases and the J gene end by 5 bases; junction bases not matched to a gene: 8. The CDR3 loop spans 15 amino acids. The CDR3 DNA follows: TGTGCCAGTAGTTACCGGGACAGGGGCCTTTATGGCTACACCTTC. It codes for CASSYRDRGLYGYTF.

The J gene is TRBJ2-3, the V gene TRBV6-5, with 9 nucleotides matching TRBD2. The germline V gene encodes CDR1 MNHEY and CDR2 SVGAGI. The CDR3 covers 13 residues. V lost 10 bases, J lost 5 bases, and 7 bases stayed unmatched. The CDR3 protein is CATKRLAEDTQYF. The CDR3, as DNA: TGTGCCACCAAAAGACTAGCGGAAGATACGCAGTATTTT.

J is TRBJ2-5 and V is TRBV18, with D uncertain. Gene TRBJ2-7 matches the end of the DNA better, so the J call may be wrong. This CDR3 has 13 residues. Per the germline V gene, CDR1 is KGHSH and CDR2 is LQKENI. In DNA, the CDR3 is TGTGCCAGCTCACCATACGACTCCTACGAGCAGTACTTC. This translates into CASSPYDSYEQYF.

V gene TRBV5-1 combines with J gene TRBJ2-2; D not resolved. Germline assignment: CDR1 SGHRS and CDR2 YFSETQ. CDR3 length: 14 amino acids. V lost 2 bases and J 6 bases, leaving 11 bases between the germline ends. CDR3 in amino acids: CASSFSLGSGELFF. The CDR3 region has the DNA TGCGCCAGCAGCTTCAGTCTTGGGTCCGGGGAGCTGTTTTTT.

V is TRBV5-5 and J is TRBJ2-7, with TRBD2 matching over 12 bases. There are 17 residues in the CDR3. The junction had 11 bases not matched to a gene; V was cut back by 4 bases and J by 3 bases. Germline V gene data show CDR1 as SGHKS and CDR2 as YYEKEE (reference sequence). The CDR3 sequence is CASSPAGTSGFHYEQYF. CDR3 DNA sequence: TGTGCCAGCAGCCCCGCCGGGACTAGCGGGTTTCACTACGAGCAGTACTTC.